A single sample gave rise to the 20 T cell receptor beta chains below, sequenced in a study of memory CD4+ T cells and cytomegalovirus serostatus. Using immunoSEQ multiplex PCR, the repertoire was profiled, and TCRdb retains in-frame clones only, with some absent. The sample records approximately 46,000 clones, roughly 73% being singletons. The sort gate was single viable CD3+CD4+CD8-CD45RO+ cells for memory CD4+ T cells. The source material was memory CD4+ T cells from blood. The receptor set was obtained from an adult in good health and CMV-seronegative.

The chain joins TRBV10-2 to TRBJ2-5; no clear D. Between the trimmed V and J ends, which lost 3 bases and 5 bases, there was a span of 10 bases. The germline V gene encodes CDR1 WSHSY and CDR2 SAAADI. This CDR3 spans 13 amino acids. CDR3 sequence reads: CASSEGLGETQYF. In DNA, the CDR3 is TGCGCCAGCAGTGAAGGCTTAGGGGAGACCCAGTACTTC.

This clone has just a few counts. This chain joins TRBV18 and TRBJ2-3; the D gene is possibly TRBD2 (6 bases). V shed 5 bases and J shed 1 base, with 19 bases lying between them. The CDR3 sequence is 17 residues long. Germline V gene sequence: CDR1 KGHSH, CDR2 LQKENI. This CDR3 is CASSTATSFRGTDTQYF. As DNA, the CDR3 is TGTGCCAGCTCAACCGCGACTAGTTTTCGCGGCACAGATACGCAGTATTTT.

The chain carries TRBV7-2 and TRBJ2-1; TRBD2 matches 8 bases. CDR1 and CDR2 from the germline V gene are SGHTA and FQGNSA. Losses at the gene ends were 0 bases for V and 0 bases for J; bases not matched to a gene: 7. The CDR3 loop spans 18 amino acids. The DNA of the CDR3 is TGTGCCAGCAGCTTAGCTGCTAGCGGGTATTACTCCTACAATGAGCAGTTCTTC. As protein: CASSLAASGYYSYNEQFF.

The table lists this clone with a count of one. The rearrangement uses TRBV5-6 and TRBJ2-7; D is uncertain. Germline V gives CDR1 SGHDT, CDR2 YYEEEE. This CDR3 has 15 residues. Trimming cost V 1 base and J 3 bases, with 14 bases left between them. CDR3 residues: CASSLFQVGRYEQYF. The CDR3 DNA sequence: TGTGCCAGCAGCTTGTTCCAGGTCGGACGCTACGAGCAGTACTTC. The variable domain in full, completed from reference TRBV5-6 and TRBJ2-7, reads DAGVTQSPTHLIKTRGQQVTLRCSPKSGHDTVSWYQQALGQGPQFIFQYYEEEERQRGNFPDRFSGHQFPNYSSELNVNALLLGDSALYLCASSLFQVGRYEQYFGPGTRLTVT.

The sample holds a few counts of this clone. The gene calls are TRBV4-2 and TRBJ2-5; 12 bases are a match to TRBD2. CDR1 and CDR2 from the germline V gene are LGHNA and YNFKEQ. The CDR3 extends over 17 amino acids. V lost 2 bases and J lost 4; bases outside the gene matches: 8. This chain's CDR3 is CASSQKLAGGLGETQYF. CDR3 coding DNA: TGTGCCAGCAGCCAAAAACTAGCGGGGGGTTTGGGAGAGACCCAGTACTTC.

CDR3 bases: TGTGCCAGCAGCCAGGGGCGGGGGGGATCCCAAGAGACCCAGTACTTC. Protein product: CASSQGRGGSQETQYF. The V gene is TRBV4-2, the J gene TRBJ2-5, with 9 positions matching TRBD2. Unmatched junction bases numbered 6, after V lost 3 bases and J lost 1 base. Germline V gene lookup returns CDR1 LGHNA and CDR2 YNFKEQ. This CDR3 spans 16 amino acids.

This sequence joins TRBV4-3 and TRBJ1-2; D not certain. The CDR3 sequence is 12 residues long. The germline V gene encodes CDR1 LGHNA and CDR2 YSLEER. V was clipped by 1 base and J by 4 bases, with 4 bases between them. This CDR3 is CASSQGPYGYTF. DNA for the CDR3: TGCGCCAGCAGCCAAGGCCCCTATGGCTACACCTTC.

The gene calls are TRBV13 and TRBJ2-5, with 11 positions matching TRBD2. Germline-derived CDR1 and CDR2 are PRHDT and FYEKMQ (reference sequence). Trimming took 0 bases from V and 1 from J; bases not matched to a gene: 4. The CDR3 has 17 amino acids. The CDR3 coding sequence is TGTGCCAGCAGCTTAGGGCTAGCGGGGGGAGTCCAAGAGACCCAGTACTTC. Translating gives CASSLGLAGGVQETQYF. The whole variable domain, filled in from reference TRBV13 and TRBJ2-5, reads AAGVIQSPRHLIKEKRETATLKCYPIPRHDTVYWYQQGPGQDPQFLISFYEKMQSDKGSIPDRFSAQQFSDYHSELNMSSLELGDSALYFCASSLGLAGGVQETQYFGPGTRLLVL.

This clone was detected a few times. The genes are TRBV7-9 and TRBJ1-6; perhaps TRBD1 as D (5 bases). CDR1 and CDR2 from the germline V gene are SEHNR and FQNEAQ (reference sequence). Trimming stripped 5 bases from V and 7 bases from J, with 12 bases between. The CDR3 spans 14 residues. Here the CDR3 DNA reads TGTGCCAGCAGCGGGGACGCAAAGAATTCACCCCTCCACTTT. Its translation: CASSGDAKNSPLHF.

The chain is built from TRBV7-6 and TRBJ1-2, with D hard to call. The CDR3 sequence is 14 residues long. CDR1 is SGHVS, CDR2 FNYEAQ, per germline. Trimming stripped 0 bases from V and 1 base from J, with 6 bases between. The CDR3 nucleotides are TGTGCCAGCAGCTTAGCGCCGGTTAACTATGGCTACACCTTC. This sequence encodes CASSLAPVNYGYTF. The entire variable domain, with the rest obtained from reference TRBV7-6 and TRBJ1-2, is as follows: GAGVSQSPRYKVTKRGQDVALRCDPISGHVSLYWYRQALGQGPEFLTYFNYEAQQDKSGLPNDRFSAERPEGSISTLTIQRTEQRDSAMYRCASSLAPVNYGYTFGSGTRLTVV.

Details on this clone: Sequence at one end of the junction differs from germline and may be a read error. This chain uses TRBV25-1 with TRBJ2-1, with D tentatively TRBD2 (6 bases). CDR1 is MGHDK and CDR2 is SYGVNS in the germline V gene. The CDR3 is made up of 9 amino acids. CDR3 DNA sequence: TGTGCCAGCAGGGGGGGACGGGTCTTC. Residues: CASRGGRVF.

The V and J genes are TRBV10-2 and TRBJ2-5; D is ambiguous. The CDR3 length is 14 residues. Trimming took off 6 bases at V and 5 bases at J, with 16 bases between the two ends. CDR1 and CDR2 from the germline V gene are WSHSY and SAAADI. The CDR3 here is CASSTLAPEETQYF. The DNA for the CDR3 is TGCGCCAGCAGCACCTTGGCTCCAGAGGAGACCCAGTACTTC.

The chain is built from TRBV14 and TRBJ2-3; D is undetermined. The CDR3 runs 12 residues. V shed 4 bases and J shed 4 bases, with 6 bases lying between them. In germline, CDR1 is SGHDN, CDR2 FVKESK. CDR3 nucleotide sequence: TGTGCCAGCAGCCCCTACCCAGATACGCAGTATTTT. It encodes CASSPYPDTQYF. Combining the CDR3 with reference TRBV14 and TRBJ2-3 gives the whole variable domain EAGVTQFPSHSVIEKGQTVTLRCDPISGHDNLYWYRRVMGKEIKFLLHFVKESKQDESGMPNNRFLAERTGGTYSTLKVQPAELEDSGVYFCASSPYPDTQYFGPGTRLTVL.

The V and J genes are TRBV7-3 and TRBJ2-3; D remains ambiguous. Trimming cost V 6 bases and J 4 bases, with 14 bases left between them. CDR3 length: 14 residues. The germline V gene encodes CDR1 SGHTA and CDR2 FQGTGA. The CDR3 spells CASSYGPQSDTQYF. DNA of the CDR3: TGTGCCAGCAGTTACGGACCACAGTCAGATACGCAGTATTTT.

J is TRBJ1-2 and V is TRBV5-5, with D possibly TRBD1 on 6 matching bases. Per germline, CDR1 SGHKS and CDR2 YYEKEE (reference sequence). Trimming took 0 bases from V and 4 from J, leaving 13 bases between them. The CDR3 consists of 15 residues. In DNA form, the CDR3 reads TGTGCCAGCAGCTTGGATGGGGCGGGGGCCTATGGCTACACCTTC. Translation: CASSLDGAGAYGYTF.

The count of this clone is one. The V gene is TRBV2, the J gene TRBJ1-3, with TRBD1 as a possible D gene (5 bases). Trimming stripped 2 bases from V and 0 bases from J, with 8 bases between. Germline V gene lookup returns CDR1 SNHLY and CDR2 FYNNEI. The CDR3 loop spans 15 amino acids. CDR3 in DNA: TGTGCCAGCAGTGAACAGGGACTCTCTGGAAACACCATATATTTT. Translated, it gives CASSEQGLSGNTIYF.

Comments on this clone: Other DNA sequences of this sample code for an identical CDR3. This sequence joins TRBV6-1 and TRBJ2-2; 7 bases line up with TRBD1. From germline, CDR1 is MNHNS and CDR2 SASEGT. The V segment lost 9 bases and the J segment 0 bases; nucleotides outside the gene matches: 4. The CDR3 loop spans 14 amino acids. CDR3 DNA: TGTGCCAGTCCCGGGACAGCGAACACCGGGGAGCTGTTTTTT. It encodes CASPGTANTGELFF.

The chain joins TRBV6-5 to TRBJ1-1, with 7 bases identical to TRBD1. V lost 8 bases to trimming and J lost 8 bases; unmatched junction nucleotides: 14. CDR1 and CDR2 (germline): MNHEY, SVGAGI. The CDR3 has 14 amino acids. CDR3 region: CASRESRDSGEAFF. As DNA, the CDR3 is TGTGCCAGCCGAGAATCCCGGGACAGTGGAGAAGCTTTCTTT.

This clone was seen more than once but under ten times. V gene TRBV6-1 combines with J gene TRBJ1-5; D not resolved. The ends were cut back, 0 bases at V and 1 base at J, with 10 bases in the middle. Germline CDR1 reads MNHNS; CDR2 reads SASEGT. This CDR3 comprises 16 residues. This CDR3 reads CASSEAASRSNQPQHF. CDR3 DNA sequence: TGTGCCAGCAGTGAAGCGGCCAGTAGAAGCAATCAGCCCCAGCATTTT.

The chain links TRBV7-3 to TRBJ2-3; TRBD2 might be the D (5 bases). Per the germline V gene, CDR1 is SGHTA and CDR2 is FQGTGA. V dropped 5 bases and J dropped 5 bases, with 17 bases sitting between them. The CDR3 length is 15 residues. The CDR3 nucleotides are TGTGCCAGCAGCCCGTCCCCGGGAATCGGAGATACGCAGTATTTT. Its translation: CASSPSPGIGDTQYF.